Presented here are 27 T cell receptor beta chains from one specimen sequenced in a study of T cells in Graves' hyperthyroidism and ophthalmopathy. Amplification of TCR beta CDR3 regions used RNA as the template. First-round RT-PCR of the TCR CDR3 relied on the HTBI primer set. In TCRdb, the multiplex PCR reads were re-called with MiXCR into one record per CDR3 protein. The sample lists more than 500,000 distinct CDR3 sequences, approximately 15% occurring once. Sequencing was carried out using blood. These receptors were taken from a woman aged 35 to 49 with Graves' ophthalmopathy.

This clonotype was seen at least ten times. The chain employs TRBV27 and TRBJ2-2; a weak D match, TRBD2 (5 bases). Germline CDR1 is MNHEY and CDR2 is SMNVEV (reference sequence). The CDR3 runs 15 residues. The V end was cut by 2 bases, the J end by 4 bases, with 11 bases between. The CDR3 region has the DNA TGTGCCAGCAGTTTAAGCCGGGAATCCACCGGGGAGCTGTTTTTT. As protein: CASSLSRESTGELFF.

The chain couples TRBV6-5 to TRBJ1-2, with D uncertain. Germline V gene sequence: CDR1 MNHEY, CDR2 SVGAGI. The V gene lost 0 bases and the J gene lost 10 bases, with 12 bases spanning the gap. The CDR3 loop spans 13 amino acids. CDR3 region: CASSYSADGVYTF. CDR3 nucleotides: TGTGCCAGCAGTTACTCGGCAGACGGAGTCTACACCTTC.

For this clonotype: A read error may explain this, as a much larger clone is one base away. This chain joins TRBV30 and TRBJ2-2; D ambiguous. Looked up from germline, CDR1 is GTSNPN and CDR2 is SVGIG (reference sequence). There are 12 residues in the CDR3. CDR3 sequence reads: CTWRPATGELFF. For the CDR3, the DNA is TGTACCTGGAGACCGGCCACCGGGGAGCTGTTTTTT.

The rearrangement links TRBV7-9 to TRBJ2-5; D gene ambiguous. The germline V and J ends were trimmed by 1 base and 0 bases, with 6 bases remaining between them. The CDR3 covers 14 residues. Germline CDR1 is SEHNR and CDR2 is FQNEAQ (reference sequence). The CDR3 DNA sequence: TGTGCCAGCAGCTTAGTTCTTAACCAAGAGACCCAGTACTTC. It specifies CASSLVLNQETQYF.

This clonotype came up many times. V usage is TRBV6-1 and J usage is TRBJ1-6; 9 nucleotides agree with TRBD1. Germline CDR1 and CDR2: MNHNS and SASEGT. Trimming at V came to 6 bases and at J to 8 bases, leaving 11 bases not matched to a gene. The CDR3 has 16 amino acids. The CDR3 protein is CASSIETGGVYSPLHF. The CDR3 region has the DNA TGTGCCAGCAGCATTGAAACAGGGGGCGTTTATTCACCCCTCCACTTT.

Many counts were recorded for this clonotype. The chain couples TRBV2 to TRBJ2-2, with TRBD1 matching over 9 bases. This CDR3 is 13 amino acids long. The germline CDR1 and CDR2 sequences are SNHLY and FYNNEI. Trimming cost V 6 bases and J 7 bases; bases outside gene matches: 3. The CDR3 nucleotides read TGTGCCAGCAGAGGGACAGGGATCGGGGAGCTGTTTTTT. This codes for CASRGTGIGELFF.

Ten or more counts support this clonotype. The genes are TRBV6-5 and TRBJ2-7; D gene uncertain. V was clipped by 5 bases and J by 0 bases, with 14 bases between them. Germline V gene lookup returns CDR1 MNHEY and CDR2 SVGAGI. The length of the CDR3 is 15 residues. CDR3: CASSLDFESSYEQYF. CDR3 nucleotide sequence: TGTGCCAGCAGTCTCGATTTCGAGAGCTCCTACGAGCAGTACTTC.

This clonotype has ten or more counts. The rearrangement joins TRBV19 to TRBJ1-5, with 12 bases identical to TRBD1. Germline CDR1 reads LNHDA; CDR2 reads SQIVND (reference sequence). The CDR3 has 16 amino acids. J lost 6 bases, V lost 0 bases, and 3 bases had no gene match. CDR3 protein: CASSIDGTGGGQPQHF. CDR3 in DNA: TGTGCCAGTAGTATAGATGGGACAGGGGGCGGTCAGCCCCAGCATTTT.

This clonotype has ten or more counts. Here the CDR3 reads CASSLRDTVNTEAFF. The CDR3 DNA follows: TGTGCCAGCAGCTTGCGGGACACGGTGAACACTGAAGCTTTCTTT. This rearrangement joins TRBV7-8 to TRBJ1-1; the D gene is possibly TRBD1 (6 bases). Germline CDR1 SGHVS, CDR2 FQNEAQ. The V and J ends lost 3 bases and 0 bases respectively, with 11 bases between them. The CDR3 is made up of 15 amino acids. The variable domain in full, with the rest retrieved from reference TRBV7-8 and TRBJ1-1, is GAGVSQSPRYKVAKRGQDVALRCDPISGHVSLFWYQQALGQGPEFLTYFQNEAQLDKSGLPSDRFFAERPEGSVSTLKIQRTQQEDSAVYLCASSLRDTVNTEAFFGQGTRLTVV.

The rearrangement uses TRBV24-1 and TRBJ2-7; the D gene could be TRBD1 or TRBD2 (5 bases each). The germline V and J ends were trimmed by 4 bases and 0 bases, with 12 bases remaining between them. Germline loops: CDR1 KGHDR, CDR2 SFDVKD. The CDR3 consists of 15 residues. DNA of the CDR3: TGTGCCACCAGTGAGGGGGACCCTAGCTCCTACGAGCAGTACTTC. Its translation: CATSEGDPSSYEQYF.

This rearrangement joins TRBV11-2 to TRBJ2-7; D is perhaps TRBD1 or TRBD2 (5 bases each). The germline CDR1 and CDR2 sequences are SGHAT and FQNNGV. The CDR3 is 13 amino acids. Trimming took off 11 bases at V and 6 bases at J, with 20 bases between the two ends. The chain's CDR3 is CAWSPGARGEQYF. The CDR3 DNA sequence: TGTGCCTGGAGTCCCGGGGCACGGGGCGAGCAGTACTTC.

This clonotype was seen a handful of times. The chain is built from TRBV18 and TRBJ2-7, with 13 bases lining up with TRBD2. The CDR3 sequence is 20 residues long. The V gene end was trimmed by 2 bases and the J gene end by 6 bases; junction bases not matched to a gene: 19. In germline, CDR1 is KGHSH, CDR2 LQKENI. The CDR3 nucleotides read TGTGCCAGCTCACCAAGTCTCGTACGACTAGCGGGAGGAACGTCCGGCGAGCAGTACTTC. It specifies CASSPSLVRLAGGTSGEQYF.

The J gene is TRBJ2-7, the V gene TRBV28, with 14 bases matching TRBD2. Germline CDR1 reads MDHEN; CDR2 reads SYDVKM. With V trimmed by 1 base and J by 5 bases, 7 bases remained unmatched. The CDR3 runs to 17 residues. CDR3 bases: TGTGCCAGCAGTTTATTGGGGACTAGCGGGAGATCTAACGAGCAGTACTTC. It is translated as CASSLLGTSGRSNEQYF.

To note about this clonotype: A much bigger clone sits one base away, suggesting this may be a read error. The V gene is TRBV7-2, the J gene TRBJ1-1; no firm D call. CDR1 and CDR2 from the germline V gene are SGHTA and FQGNSA. The CDR3 covers 13 residues. CDR3 sequence (DNA): TGTGCCAGCAGCTTAGACGACGGCCTTGAAGTTTTCTTT. Its translation: CASSLDDGLEVFF.

The sample holds many counts of this clonotype. A much larger clone differs from this one at a single base, so this may be a read error. The chain joins TRBV6-5 to TRBJ2-7; maybe TRBD2 (5 bases). Germline-derived CDR1 and CDR2 are MNHEY and SVGAGI. The CDR3 is 15 residues long. This CDR3 reads CASSYKERGSYEQHF. CDR3 sequence (DNA): TGTGCCAGCAGTTACAAGGAACGGGGTTCCTACGAGCAGCACTTC.

Here the CDR3 reads CASSTGTGGRDTQYF. CDR3 DNA: TGTGCCAGCAGTACCGGGACAGGGGGCCGAGATACGCAGTATTTT. The V gene is TRBV28, the J gene TRBJ2-3; 12 bases agree with TRBD1. The junction had 5 bases not matched to a gene; V was cut back by 5 bases and J by 5 bases. Per germline, CDR1 MDHEN and CDR2 SYDVKM. The CDR3 spans 15 residues.

This clonotype has at least ten counts. J is TRBJ2-2 and V is TRBV11-2; TRBD2 matches at 15 bases. V lost 5 bases and J lost 6; bases outside the gene matches: 4. Germline loops: CDR1 SGHAT, CDR2 FQNNGV. CDR3 length equals 16 residues. For the CDR3, the DNA is TGTGCCAGCAGCGCCCGGACTAGCGGGAGGGCCGGGGAGCTGTTTTTT. Translated: CASSARTSGRAGELFF.

In its sample, this clonotype was seen many times. The chain recombines TRBV6-1 with TRBJ1-5; D unresolved. V gave up 5 bases and J gave up 4 bases, with 9 bases separating them. This CDR3 is built from 13 residues. Germline V lookup: CDR1 MNHNS, CDR2 SASEGT. The CDR3 sequence is CASSNSGNQPQHF. The DNA for the CDR3 is TGTGCCAGCAGTAACAGCGGTAATCAGCCCCAGCATTTT.

At least ten counts were recorded for this clonotype. J is TRBJ1-1 and V is TRBV29-1; unclear D gene. V was clipped by 7 bases and J by 1 base, with 4 bases between them. CDR1 is SQVTM, CDR2 ANQGSEA, per germline. This CDR3 contains 10 residues. CDR3 protein: CSGGNTEAFF. As DNA, the CDR3 is TGCAGCGGCGGGAACACTGAAGCTTTCTTT.

This clonotype was recorded many times. J is TRBJ1-2 and V is TRBV5-1; D gene ambiguous. Germline lookup yields CDR1 SGHRS and CDR2 YFSETQ. V was trimmed by 4 bases and J by 4 bases, leaving 11 bases between them. There are 13 residues in the CDR3. This chain's CDR3 is CASSLETAYGYTF. CDR3 DNA: TGCGCCAGCAGCCTTGAGACCGCCTATGGCTACACCTTC.

This clonotype was observed at least ten times. The V and J genes are TRBV27 and TRBJ2-7; 7 bases agree with TRBD1. With 8 bases clipped from V and 0 bases from J, the junction kept 13 bases outside the gene matches. CDR3 length: 16 amino acids. CDR1 MNHEY and CDR2 SMNVEV come from the germline V gene (reference sequence). The CDR3 spells CASENGTAWSSYEQYF. As DNA, the CDR3 is TGTGCCAGCGAAAACGGGACAGCGTGGAGCTCCTACGAGCAGTACTTC.

In this sample, this clonotype turned up many times. The J gene is TRBJ1-1, the V gene TRBV12-5; the D gene is possibly TRBD1 (5 bases). V was clipped by 1 base and J by 0 bases, with 12 bases between them. The CDR3 runs 16 residues. Germline CDR1 and CDR2: LGHNT and FRNRAP. This CDR3 reads CASGLGGLSMNTEAFF. In DNA form, the CDR3 reads TGTGCTAGTGGTTTGGGGGGACTTTCTATGAACACTGAAGCTTTCTTT.

This clonotype was observed at least ten times. This chain connects TRBV7-2 to TRBJ2-7; D uncertain. Germline CDR1 SGHTA, CDR2 FQGNSA. The CDR3 length is 14 residues. Trimming removed 4 bases at V and 0 bases at J, with 10 bases between. CDR3 loop: CASSSRHSSYEQYF. The CDR3 DNA is TGTGCCAGCAGCTCCCGACACAGCTCCTACGAGCAGTACTTC. The full variable domain, with the rest looked up from reference TRBV7-2 and TRBJ2-7, is GAGVSQSPSNKVTEKGKDVELRCDPISGHTALYWYRQSLGQGLEFLIYFQGNSAPDKSGLPSDRFSAERTGGSVSTLTIQRTQQEDSAVYLCASSSRHSSYEQYFGPGTRLTVT.

This clonotype occurred many times. The chain joins TRBV6-1 to TRBJ1-2, with TRBD1 identical over 7 bases. CDR1 and CDR2 (germline): MNHNS, SASEGT. J lost 4 bases, V lost 6 bases, and 5 bases had no gene match. The CDR3 is 13 amino acids. The CDR3 DNA is TGTGCCAGCAGCCCACAGGGGCGCTATGGCTACACCTTC. This codes for CASSPQGRYGYTF.

The chain couples TRBV30 to TRBJ1-1; D is uncertain. Between the trimmed V and J ends, which lost 5 bases and 1 base, there was a span of 14 bases. In germline, CDR1 is GTSNPN, CDR2 SVGIG (reference sequence). This CDR3 contains 14 residues. CDR3 sequence (DNA): TGTGCCTGGGCAAGCGGGCCGACGAACACTGAAGCTTTCTTT. Translation gives CAWASGPTNTEAFF.

This clonotype was detected ten times or more. This rearrangement joins TRBV28 to TRBJ1-1; 8 bases line up with TRBD1. Germline values: CDR1 MDHEN, CDR2 SYDVKM. This CDR3 region has 13 residues. After removal of 2 bases from V and 9 bases from J, the junction contained 5 bases not matched to a gene. CDR3 sequence (DNA): TGTGCCAGCAGTTTAGAGGCCAGGGGGCAAGCTTTCTTT. This translates into CASSLEARGQAFF.

This clonotype was recorded at least ten times. V gene TRBV27 combines with J gene TRBJ2-3; a weak D match, TRBD2 (5 bases). This CDR3 contains 14 residues. The germline V gene encodes CDR1 MNHEY and CDR2 SMNVEV (reference sequence). Trimming left V 2 bases short and J 2 bases short, with 8 bases between. CDR3 amino acids: CASSLMLATDTQYF. The CDR3 nucleotides read TGTGCCAGCAGTTTAATGCTAGCCACAGATACGCAGTATTTT.